These 4 T cell receptor beta chains came from one sample sequenced in a study of T cell responses to AZD1222 COVID-19 vaccine. The protocol was immunoSEQ multiplex PCR, while the TCRdb copy is restricted to in-frame clones and leaves out a portion. The sample yields roughly 190,000 clones, roughly 92% seen once. Sequences were derived from peripheral blood, sampled 28 days after the second AZD1222 dose. These receptors originate from an adult who received the AZD1222 COVID-19 vaccine.

CDR3 protein: CASSLGGGAAANYGYTF. For the CDR3, the DNA is TGTGCCAGCAGTCTAGGGGGGGGCGCCGCGGCCAACTATGGCTACACCTTC. The V call is TRBV28, the J call TRBJ1-2; a possible D gene is TRBD1 (6 bases). Germline CDR1 MDHEN, CDR2 SYDVKM. V lost 5 bases, J lost 2 bases, and 21 bases lay in between. This CDR3 has 17 residues.

This chain uses TRBV27 with TRBJ1-1; TRBD1 matches 7 bases. There are 13 residues in the CDR3. Germline CDR1 and CDR2: MNHEY and SMNVEV (reference sequence). V was clipped by 2 bases and J by 10 bases; unmatched bases: 7. The CDR3 is CASSLGGGASAFF. In DNA, the CDR3 is TGTGCCAGCAGTTTAGGAGGGGGCGCATCAGCTTTCTTT.

The chain carries TRBV6-5 and TRBJ1-5, with 7 nucleotides matching TRBD1. Germline assignment: CDR1 MNHEY and CDR2 SVGAGI. The length of the CDR3 is 12 residues. With 5 bases clipped from V and 7 bases from J, the junction kept 2 bases outside the gene matches. This CDR3 is CASSRRGQPQHF. DNA of the CDR3: TGTGCCAGCAGTCGCAGGGGGCAGCCCCAGCATTTT.

The chain combines TRBV4-2 with TRBJ2-5, with D perhaps matching TRBD2 (5 bases). Germline V lookup: CDR1 LGHNA, CDR2 YNFKEQ. V dropped 0 bases and J dropped 5 bases, with 10 bases sitting between them. This CDR3 has 14 amino acids. CDR3 bases: TGTGCCAGCAGCCAAGAAGTAGCGAGGGAGACCCAGTACTTC. This encodes CASSQEVARETQYF.